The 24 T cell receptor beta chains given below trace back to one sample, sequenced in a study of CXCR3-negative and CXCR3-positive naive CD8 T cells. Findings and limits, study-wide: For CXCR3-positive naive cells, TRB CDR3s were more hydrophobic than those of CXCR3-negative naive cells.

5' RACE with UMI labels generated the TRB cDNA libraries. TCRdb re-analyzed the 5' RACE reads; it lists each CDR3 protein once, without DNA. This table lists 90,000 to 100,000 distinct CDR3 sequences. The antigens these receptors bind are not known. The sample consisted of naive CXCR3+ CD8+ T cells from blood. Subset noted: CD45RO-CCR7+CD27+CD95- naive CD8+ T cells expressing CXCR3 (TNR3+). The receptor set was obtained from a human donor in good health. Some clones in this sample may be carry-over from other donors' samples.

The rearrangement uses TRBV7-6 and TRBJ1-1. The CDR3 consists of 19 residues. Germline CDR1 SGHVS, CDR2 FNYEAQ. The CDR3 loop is CASSPSSDTLPIQNTEAFF.

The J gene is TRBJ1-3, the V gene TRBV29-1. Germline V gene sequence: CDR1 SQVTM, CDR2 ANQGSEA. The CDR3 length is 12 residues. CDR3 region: CSVEMTEARIYF.

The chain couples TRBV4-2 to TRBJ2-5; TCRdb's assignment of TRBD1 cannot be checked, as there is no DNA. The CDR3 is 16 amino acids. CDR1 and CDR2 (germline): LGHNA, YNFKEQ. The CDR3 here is CASSPPGRGGRETQYF.

The CDR3 is CASSPPPWRGTYEQYF. The genes are TRBV6-2 or TRBV6-3 and TRBJ2-7; TCRdb's D gene call, TRBD1, goes unchecked for lack of DNA. Germline V gene sequence: CDR1 MNHEY, CDR2 SVGEGT. There are 16 residues in the CDR3.

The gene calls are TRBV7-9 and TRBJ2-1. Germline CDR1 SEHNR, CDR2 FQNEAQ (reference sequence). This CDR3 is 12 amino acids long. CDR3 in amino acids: CASSLGMNEQFF.

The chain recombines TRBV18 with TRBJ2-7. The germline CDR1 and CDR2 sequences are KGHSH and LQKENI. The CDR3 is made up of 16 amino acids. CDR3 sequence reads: CASSPAGQLSSYEQYF.

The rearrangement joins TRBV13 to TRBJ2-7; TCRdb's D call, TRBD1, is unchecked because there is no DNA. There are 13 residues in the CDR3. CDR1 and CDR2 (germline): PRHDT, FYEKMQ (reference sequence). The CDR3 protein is CASLDRDSYEQYF.

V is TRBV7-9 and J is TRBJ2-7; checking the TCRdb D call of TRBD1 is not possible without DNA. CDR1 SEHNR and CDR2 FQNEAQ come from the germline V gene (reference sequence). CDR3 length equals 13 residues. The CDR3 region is CASSSGQSWEQYF. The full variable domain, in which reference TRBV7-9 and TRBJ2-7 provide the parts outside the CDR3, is DTGVSQNPRHKITKRGQNVTFRCDPISEHNRLYWYRQTLGQGPEFLTYFQNEAQLEKSRLLSDRFSAERPKGSFSTLEIQRTEQGDSAMYLCASSSGQSWEQYFGPGTRLTVT.

The CDR3 protein is CASSAREGEQYF. The V gene is TRBV6-2 or TRBV6-3, the J gene TRBJ2-7; TCRdb outputs TRBD2, but without DNA this stays unchecked. The CDR3 loop spans 12 amino acids. Germline V CDR1 and CDR2: MNHEY, SVGEGT.

The CDR3 here is CATSDLVETQYF. The V and J genes are TRBV24-1 and TRBJ2-5. The CDR3 is 12 residues long. Germline loops: CDR1 KGHDR, CDR2 SFDVKD.

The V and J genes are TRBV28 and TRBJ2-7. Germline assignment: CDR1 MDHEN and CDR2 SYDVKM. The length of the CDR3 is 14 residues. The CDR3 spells CASSFAGKSYEQYF.

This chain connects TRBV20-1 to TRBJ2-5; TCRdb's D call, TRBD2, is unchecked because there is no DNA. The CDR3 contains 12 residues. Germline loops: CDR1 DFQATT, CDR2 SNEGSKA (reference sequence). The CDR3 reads CSAAEERGVTYF.

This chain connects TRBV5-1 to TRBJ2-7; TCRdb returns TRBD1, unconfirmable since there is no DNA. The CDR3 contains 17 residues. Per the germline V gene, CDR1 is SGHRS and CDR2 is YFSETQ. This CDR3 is CASSSSGQGKESYEQYF.

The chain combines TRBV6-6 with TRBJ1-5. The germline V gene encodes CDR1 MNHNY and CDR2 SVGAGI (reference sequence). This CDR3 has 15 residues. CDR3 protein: CASSSQDYSNQPQHF.

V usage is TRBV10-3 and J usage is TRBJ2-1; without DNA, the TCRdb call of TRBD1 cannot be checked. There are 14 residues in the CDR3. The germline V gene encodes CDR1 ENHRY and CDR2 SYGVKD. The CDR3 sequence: CAISDPGGGNEQFF.

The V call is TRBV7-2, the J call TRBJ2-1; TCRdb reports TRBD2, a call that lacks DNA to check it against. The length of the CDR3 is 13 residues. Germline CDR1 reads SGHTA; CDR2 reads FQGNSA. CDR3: CASSIISEGEQFF. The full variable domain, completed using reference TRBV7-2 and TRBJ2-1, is GAGVSQSPSNKVTEKGKDVELRCDPISGHTALYWYRQSLGQGLEFLIYFQGNSAPDKSGLPSDRFSAERTGGSVSTLTIQRTQQEDSAVYLCASSIISEGEQFFGPGTRLTVL.

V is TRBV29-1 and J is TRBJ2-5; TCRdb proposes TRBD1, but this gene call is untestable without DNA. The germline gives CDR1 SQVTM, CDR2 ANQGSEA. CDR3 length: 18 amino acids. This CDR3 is CSVEGFMQGAFLQETQYF.

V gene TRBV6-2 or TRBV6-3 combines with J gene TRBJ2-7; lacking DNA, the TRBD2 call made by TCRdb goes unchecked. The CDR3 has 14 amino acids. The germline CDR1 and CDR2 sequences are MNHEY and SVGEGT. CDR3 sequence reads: CASTRQGRVYEQYF.

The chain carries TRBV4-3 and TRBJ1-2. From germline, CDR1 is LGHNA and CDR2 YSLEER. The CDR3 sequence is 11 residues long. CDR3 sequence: CASSQDHGYTF.

CDR3: CASSYDDRGPYNEQFF. The chain combines TRBV6-2 or TRBV6-3 with TRBJ2-1; the D gene TCRdb calls, TRBD1, cannot be checked with no DNA. The CDR3 length is 16 residues. Germline CDR1 and CDR2: MNHEY and SVGEGT.

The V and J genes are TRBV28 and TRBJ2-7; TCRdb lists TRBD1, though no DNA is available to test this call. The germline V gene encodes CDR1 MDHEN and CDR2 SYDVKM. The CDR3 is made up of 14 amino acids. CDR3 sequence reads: CASREADRAYEQYF.

CDR3 loop: CASTSLENTQYF. The V gene is TRBV19, the J gene TRBJ2-3. CDR3 length: 12 amino acids. Germline-derived CDR1 and CDR2 are LNHDA and SQIVND (reference sequence).

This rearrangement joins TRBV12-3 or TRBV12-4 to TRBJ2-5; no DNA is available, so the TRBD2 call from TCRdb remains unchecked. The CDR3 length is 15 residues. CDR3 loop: CASSGLAGEKETQYF.

CDR3 residues: CSAVSGVVNEQFF. The rearrangement uses TRBV20-1 and TRBJ2-1; TCRdb's assignment of TRBD1 cannot be checked, as there is no DNA. This CDR3 comprises 13 residues. Germline CDR1 is DFQATT and CDR2 is SNEGSKA (reference sequence).